Listed here are 32 T cell receptor beta chains from one sample, sequenced in a study of identifying expanded T cells in peripheral blood (dated by TCRdb to about 2019). The library came from the immunoSEQ multiplex PCR assay. Held by TCRdb, this immuneACCESS table contains in-frame sequences only and omits some clones. Under half of the omission traces to an unresolved V gene where checked; the cause of the rest is unknown. This sample is represented by under 100,000 clones; roughly 90% of them were singletons. The leading ten clones occupy about 7% of the sample. The specimen was blood. These receptors were taken from a person aged 18 to 69 in good health.

Only one count was recorded for this clone. The genes are TRBV11-3 and TRBJ2-1, with 7 bases matching TRBD1. The germline CDR1 and CDR2 sequences are SGHNT and YENEEA. This CDR3 is built from 15 residues. V gave up 8 bases and J gave up 0 bases; unmatched junction bases: 7. The CDR3 nucleotides read TGTGCCAGCGTAGGGGGCGGACCCTCCTACAATGAGCAGTTCTTC. This codes for CASVGGGPSYNEQFF.

This clone was seen a handful of times. The chain combines TRBV6-5 with TRBJ1-3, with D perhaps TRBD1 (5 bases). CDR1 is MNHEY, CDR2 SVGAGI, per germline. The germline V and J ends were trimmed by 7 bases and 11 bases, with 18 bases remaining between them. CDR3 length: 13 residues. Written as DNA, the CDR3 is TGTGCCAGCACCGAACGGGAGGGGAGCGCCATATATTTT. As protein: CASTEREGSAIYF.

This chain connects TRBV7-2 to TRBJ2-2; possibly TRBD2 for D (6 bases). CDR3 length: 14 amino acids. With 7 bases removed from V and 2 bases from J, the gap between germline ends came to 11 bases. In germline, CDR1 is SGHTA, CDR2 FQGNSA. This chain's CDR3 is CASIPGLNTGELFF. In nucleotides, the CDR3 is TGTGCCAGCATCCCGGGACTCAACACCGGGGAGCTGTTTTTT.

V is TRBV7-9 and J is TRBJ1-5; 8 bases fit TRBD1. This CDR3 is built from 15 residues. J lost 0 bases, V lost 4 bases, and 2 bases had no gene match. Germline V gene sequence: CDR1 SEHNR, CDR2 FQNEAQ (reference sequence). CDR3 DNA: TGTGCCAGCAGCTCGACAGGGGATAGCAATCAGCCCCAGCATTTT. Protein: CASSSTGDSNQPQHF.

The chain uses TRBV11-2 and TRBJ1-4; no clear D. Germline loops: CDR1 SGHAT, CDR2 FQNNGV. The CDR3 runs 13 residues. V lost 5 bases to trimming and J lost 6 bases, with 10 bases between them. The CDR3 region is CASSLFSDEKLFF. CDR3 DNA: TGTGCCAGCAGCCTCTTTAGTGATGAAAAACTGTTTTTT.

The chain combines TRBV4-1 with TRBJ2-2, with TRBD1 as a possible D gene (6 bases). Trimming took off 2 bases at V and 4 bases at J, with 14 bases between the two ends. This CDR3 is built from 16 residues. The germline V gene has CDR1 MGHRA and CDR2 YSYEKL. The CDR3 spells CASSQLTGFSTGELFF. The CDR3 bases are TGCGCCAGCAGCCAATTAACAGGGTTCAGCACCGGGGAGCTGTTTTTT.

This clone was recorded once. The chain joins TRBV12-5 to TRBJ2-1, with 10 bases aligning to TRBD2. The CDR3 totals 19 residues. V lost 7 bases, J lost 6 bases, and 21 bases stayed unmatched. CDR1 and CDR2 (germline): LGHNT, FRNRAP. This CDR3 is CASAFGGASGSTDRNEQFF. The CDR3 bases are TGTGCTAGTGCTTTTGGAGGGGCTAGCGGGAGTACGGATCGCAATGAGCAGTTCTTC.

The chain couples TRBV5-1 to TRBJ2-1, with 7 bases aligning to TRBD1. V was clipped by 2 bases and J by 4 bases; unmatched bases: 6. CDR1 and CDR2 from the germline V gene are SGHRS and YFSETQ. This CDR3 has 15 residues. CDR3 protein: CASSFTEQGYNEQFF. The CDR3 DNA is TGCGCCAGCAGCTTCACCGAACAGGGGTACAATGAGCAGTTCTTC.

This clone came up once. V is TRBV30 and J is TRBJ1-2; D is perhaps TRBD1 (5 bases). CDR1 is GTSNPN, CDR2 SVGIG, per germline (reference sequence). This CDR3 is 14 amino acids long. V lost 0 bases and J 5 bases, leaving 13 bases between the germline ends. Here the CDR3 DNA reads TGTGCCTGGAGTGTACAGTTGACAGTTTATGGCTACACCTTC. Residues: CAWSVQLTVYGYTF. Variable domain in full (rest from reference TRBV30 and TRBJ1-2): SQTIHQWPATLVQPVGSPLSLECTVEGTSNPNLYWYRQAAGRGLQLLFYSVGIGQISSEVPQNLSASRPQDRQFILSSKKLLLSDSGFYLCAWSVQLTVYGYTFGSGTRLTVV.

This clone showed up just once. The rearrangement links TRBV5-1 to TRBJ2-5; 14 bases fit TRBD2. The CDR3 is 17 amino acids. After removal of 4 bases from V and 1 base from J, the junction contained 6 bases not matched to a gene. Germline V gene data show CDR1 as SGHRS and CDR2 as YFSETQ. CDR3 loop: CASSLGLAGGSQETQYF. CDR3 DNA: TGCGCCAGCAGCCTAGGACTAGCGGGAGGATCCCAAGAGACCCAGTACTTC. Combining the CDR3 with reference TRBV5-1 and TRBJ2-5 gives the whole variable domain KAGVTQTPRYLIKTRGQQVTLSCSPISGHRSVSWYQQTPGQGLQFLFEYFSETQRNKGNFPGRFSGRQFSNSRSEMNVSTLELGDSALYLCASSLGLAGGSQETQYFGPGTRLLVL.

V and J are TRBV6-4 and TRBJ1-1, with D uncertain. CDR1 and CDR2 from the germline V gene are MRHNA and SNTAGT. CDR3 length: 13 amino acids. V lost 3 bases, J lost 4 bases, and 9 bases lay in between. Here the CDR3 reads CASSEQVATEAFF. The CDR3 coding sequence is TGTGCCAGCAGTGAGCAGGTGGCCACTGAAGCTTTCTTT.

This chain connects TRBV5-5 to TRBJ1-2; D perhaps matches TRBD1 (6 bases). The CDR3 spans 15 residues. V lost 3 bases, J lost 2 bases, and 14 bases lay in between. Germline values: CDR1 SGHKS, CDR2 YYEKEE (reference sequence). CDR3 protein: CASSYSDRFNYGYTF. Here the CDR3 DNA reads TGTGCCAGCAGCTACTCCGACAGGTTCAACTATGGCTACACCTTC.

The CDR3 is CASSLESWGYEQYF. The CDR3 nucleotides are TGTGCCAGCAGCTTAGAGTCTTGGGGGTACGAGCAGTACTTC. The V call is TRBV11-3, the J call TRBJ2-7, with D tentatively TRBD1 or TRBD2 (5 bases each). CDR1 is SGHNT and CDR2 is YENEEA in the germline V gene. Trimming shortened V by 0 bases and J by 4 bases, and 10 bases separated the two germline ends. The CDR3 totals 14 residues.

The chain carries TRBV7-9 and TRBJ2-1; no firm D call. V lost 1 base to trimming and J lost 7 bases, with 5 bases between them. The CDR3 has 12 amino acids. Per the germline V gene, CDR1 is SEHNR and CDR2 is FQNEAQ (reference sequence). CDR3 bases: TGTGCCAGCAGCTTAGGATATAATGAGCAGTTCTTC. Encoded protein: CASSLGYNEQFF.

This chain joins TRBV9 and TRBJ2-2, with 8 bases lining up with TRBD2. The CDR3 totals 15 residues. Germline CDR1 is SGDLS and CDR2 is YYNGEE. V lost 5 bases and J lost 7; bases outside the gene matches: 10. The CDR3 is CASSPQREGIGELFF. CDR3 sequence (DNA): TGTGCCAGCAGTCCCCAACGGGAGGGCATCGGGGAGCTGTTTTTT.

This rearrangement joins TRBV5-5 to TRBJ1-2, with D unresolved. With 0 bases removed from V and 2 bases from J, the gap between germline ends came to 11 bases. From germline, CDR1 is SGHKS and CDR2 YYEKEE (reference sequence). The CDR3 is 15 amino acids. The CDR3, as DNA: TGTGCCAGCAGCTTGGTCGGAGGGAAGAACTATGGCTACACCTTC. It translates to CASSLVGGKNYGYTF.

This chain uses TRBV4-2 with TRBJ1-1; weak D call: TRBD1 (5 bases). V dropped 4 bases and J dropped 2 bases, with 11 bases sitting between them. The CDR3 loop spans 14 amino acids. Germline assignment: CDR1 LGHNA and CDR2 YNFKEQ. CDR3 residues: CASSLGETNTEAFF. Here the CDR3 DNA reads TGTGCCAGCAGCCTAGGGGAGACCAACACTGAAGCTTTCTTT.

This sequence joins TRBV19 and TRBJ1-1, with a weak D call TRBD1 (5 bases). The V end lost 4 bases, the J end lost 1 base, and 10 bases lay between the germline ends. The CDR3 spans 14 residues. Germline CDR1 reads LNHDA; CDR2 reads SQIVND (reference sequence). The CDR3 spells CASSRGTENTEAFF. In nucleotides, the CDR3 is TGTGCCAGTAGTAGGGGGACGGAGAACACTGAAGCTTTCTTT.

The chain recombines TRBV10-3 with TRBJ2-7, with 8 bases aligning to TRBD2. The CDR3 covers 15 residues. J was trimmed by 2 bases and V by 3 bases; bases with no gene match: 6. Looked up from germline, CDR1 is ENHRY and CDR2 is SYGVKD. This CDR3 reads CAISEWSSGAYEQYF. The DNA for the CDR3 is TGTGCCATCAGTGAATGGAGTAGCGGGGCCTACGAGCAGTACTTC.

The J gene is TRBJ2-7, the V gene TRBV4-3; D is possibly TRBD1 (6 bases). V was cut by 1 base and J by 3 bases, with 13 bases left in between. Germline V lookup: CDR1 LGHNA, CDR2 YSLEER. This CDR3 is 15 amino acids long. Here the CDR3 reads CASSQAPQGHYEQYF. The CDR3 DNA sequence: TGCGCCAGCAGCCAAGCACCCCAGGGGCACTACGAGCAGTACTTC.

The table lists this clone with a few counts. The J gene is TRBJ2-3, the V gene TRBV7-2, with 13 bases matching TRBD2. With V trimmed by 5 bases and J by 1 base, 9 bases remained unmatched. The CDR3 runs 18 residues. Per the germline V gene, CDR1 is SGHTA and CDR2 is FQGNSA. CDR3: CASSHRTSGSWGTDTQYF. CDR3 sequence (DNA): TGTGCCAGCAGCCATCGGACTAGCGGGAGTTGGGGCACAGATACGCAGTATTTT.

V is TRBV27 and J is TRBJ1-2; 8 bases map to TRBD1. With 5 bases clipped from V and 5 bases from J, the junction kept 10 bases outside the gene matches. CDR3 length: 15 amino acids. Germline-derived CDR1 and CDR2 are MNHEY and SMNVEV (reference sequence). The CDR3 nucleotides are TGTGCCAGCAGTCCGGACAGGGCGCAACCTTATGGCTACACCTTC. This codes for CASSPDRAQPYGYTF.

The chain employs TRBV27 and TRBJ1-1; D might be TRBD1 (6 bases). Germline V gives CDR1 MNHEY, CDR2 SMNVEV (reference sequence). The CDR3 sequence is 16 residues long. V was cut by 5 bases and J by 1 base, with 17 bases left in between. The CDR3 nucleotides read TGTGCCAGCAGTCCCTTAACAGGGTTGGGGAACACTGAAGCTTTCTTT. Translating gives CASSPLTGLGNTEAFF.

The chain links TRBV4-2 to TRBJ2-7; 16 nucleotides agree with TRBD2. CDR1 is LGHNA and CDR2 is YNFKEQ in the germline V gene. The CDR3 sequence is 16 residues long. V dropped 5 bases and J dropped 3; count of bases not matched to a gene: 4. In DNA, the CDR3 is TGTGCCAGCAGCTCGGGACTAGCGGGGGGGAACTACGAGCAGTACTTC. Translating it yields CASSSGLAGGNYEQYF.

This chain links TRBV7-8 with TRBJ2-7; 10 bases match TRBD1. The CDR3 has 15 amino acids. V dropped 5 bases and J dropped 0; count of bases not matched to a gene: 4. Germline CDR1 and CDR2: SGHVS and FQNEAQ. Written as DNA, the CDR3 is TGTGCCAGCAGCAGGGGACAGGGGCCCTCCTACGAGCAGTACTTC. Translating it yields CASSRGQGPSYEQYF.

The rearrangement uses TRBV10-3 and TRBJ2-2; TRBD1 matches at 7 bases. This CDR3 is 14 amino acids long. Germline assignment: CDR1 ENHRY and CDR2 SYGVKD. The V segment lost 10 bases and the J segment 3 bases; nucleotides outside the gene matches: 8. The CDR3 spells CATATGADTGELFF. CDR3 bases: TGTGCCACCGCTACAGGGGCGGACACCGGGGAGCTGTTTTTT.

The chain has TRBV5-1 and TRBJ2-1; possibly TRBD2 for D (6 bases). CDR1 and CDR2 from the germline V gene are SGHRS and YFSETQ. The ends were cut back, 3 bases at V and 3 bases at J, with 13 bases in the middle. The CDR3 length is 15 residues. CDR3 loop: CASSSPGLIYNEQFF. The CDR3 coding sequence is TGCGCCAGCAGCTCACCGGGACTTATCTACAATGAGCAGTTCTTC.

V and J are TRBV6-5 and TRBJ1-3; D gene ambiguous. The CDR3 is 16 residues long. CDR1 MNHEY and CDR2 SVGAGI come from the germline V gene. Trimming shortened V by 2 bases and J by 0 bases, and 11 bases separated the two germline ends. The CDR3 bases are TGTGCCAGCAGTTACAAACGACTCAACTCTGGAAACACCATATATTTT. Translating gives CASSYKRLNSGNTIYF.

The chain couples TRBV5-4 to TRBJ2-1; D remains unclear. CDR3 length: 15 amino acids. The germline gives CDR1 SGHNT, CDR2 YYREEE (reference sequence). The germline V and J ends were trimmed by 0 bases and 1 base, with 8 bases remaining between them. This chain's CDR3 is CASSLGSTSYNEQFF. Here the CDR3 DNA reads TGTGCCAGCAGCTTGGGGTCAACTTCCTACAATGAGCAGTTCTTC.

The chain uses TRBV7-6 and TRBJ2-1; TRBD1 matches at 10 bases. Trimming cost V 4 bases and J 5 bases; bases outside gene matches: 5. The germline CDR1 and CDR2 sequences are SGHVS and FNYEAQ. This CDR3 comprises 15 residues. CDR3 sequence: CASSSPGTGDNEQFF. CDR3 DNA sequence: TGTGCCAGCAGCTCACCCGGGACAGGGGACAATGAGCAGTTCTTC. Combining the CDR3 with reference TRBV7-6 and TRBJ2-1 gives the whole variable domain GAGVSQSPRYKVTKRGQDVALRCDPISGHVSLYWYRQALGQGPEFLTYFNYEAQQDKSGLPNDRFSAERPEGSISTLTIQRTEQRDSAMYRCASSSPGTGDNEQFFGPGTRLTVL.

In the case of this clone: Other DNA sequences from this sample encode an identical CDR3 as well. The chain recombines TRBV5-6 with TRBJ1-4; D is undetermined. Germline V gene data show CDR1 as SGHDT and CDR2 as YYEEEE. The CDR3 has 13 amino acids. V was cut by 0 bases and J by 5 bases, with 5 bases left in between. The CDR3 nucleotides are TGTGCCAGCAGCTTGGCGGGAAATGAAAAACTGTTTTTT. Its translation is CASSLAGNEKLFF. Variable domain in full (rest from reference TRBV5-6 and TRBJ1-4): DAGVTQSPTHLIKTRGQQVTLRCSPKSGHDTVSWYQQALGQGPQFIFQYYEEEERQRGNFPDRFSGHQFPNYSSELNVNALLLGDSALYLCASSLAGNEKLFFGSGTQLSVL.

The V gene is TRBV19, the J gene TRBJ1-2; 7 nucleotides match TRBD1. With V trimmed by 6 bases and J by 2 bases, 6 bases remained unmatched. The CDR3 loop spans 14 amino acids. Per the germline V gene, CDR1 is LNHDA and CDR2 is SQIVND (reference sequence). The CDR3, as DNA: TGTGCCAGTAGGATCCAGACAGGGAACTATGGCTACACCTTC. This translates into CASRIQTGNYGYTF. The full variable domain, its missing parts supplied by reference TRBV19 and TRBJ1-2, is DGGITQSPKYLFRKEGQNVTLSCEQNLNHDAMYWYRQDPGQGLRLIYYSQIVNDFQKGDIAEGYSVSREKKESFPLTVTSAQKNPTAFYLCASRIQTGNYGYTFGSGTRLTVV.